This entry lists 28 T cell receptor beta chains sequenced from one sample in a study of human T cells and chemical hapten exposure. One entry per CDR3 protein, called by TCRdb with MiXCR from the RACE reads. This table has 95,000 to 150,000 distinct CDR3 sequences, about 13% appearing once. Time point meaning: pre-sensitization, week 0. As for treatment: therapeutic diphenylcyclopropenone sensitization with weekly scalp DPC. The source material was whole blood, sampled in connection with sensitization to the hapten diphenylcyclopropenone (DPC). The source is a woman aged 18 to 35 with alopecia areata. Some clones in this sample may be carry-over from other donors' samples.

Ten or more counts support this clonotype. This chain uses TRBV2 with TRBJ2-2; D could derive from TRBD1 or TRBD2 (7 bases each). Germline V gene lookup returns CDR1 SNHLY and CDR2 FYNNEI. The V gene lost 6 bases and the J gene lost 3 bases, with 14 bases spanning the gap. The CDR3 sequence is 15 residues long. CDR3 residues: CASSPQGGDTGELFF. Here the CDR3 DNA reads TGTGCCAGCAGCCCGCAGGGGGGGGACACCGGGGAGCTGTTTTTT.

The sample holds many counts of this clonotype. This sequence joins TRBV5-1 and TRBJ1-4; D unresolved. V lost 4 bases, J lost 8 bases, and 21 bases lay in between. The CDR3 sequence is 16 residues long. Germline assignment: CDR1 SGHRS and CDR2 YFSETQ. DNA for the CDR3: TGCGCCAGCAGCCCCAGTGCGTTTACCCGGCTGGAAAAACTGTTTTTT. It translates to CASSPSAFTRLEKLFF. Full variable domain (remainder filled in from reference TRBV5-1 and TRBJ1-4): KAGVTQTPRYLIKTRGQQVTLSCSPISGHRSVSWYQQTPGQGLQFLFEYFSETQRNKGNFPGRFSGRQFSNSRSEMNVSTLELGDSALYLCASSPSAFTRLEKLFFGSGTQLSVL.

The rearrangement uses TRBV7-2 and TRBJ1-5, with D possibly TRBD1 on 5 matching bases. Germline V gene sequence: CDR1 SGHTA, CDR2 FQGNSA. This CDR3 has 15 residues. V was trimmed by 1 base and J by 7 bases, leaving 14 bases between them. CDR3 bases: TGTGCCAGCAGCTTAGGCAGGGAGAGGTGGCAGCCCCAGCATTTT. Its protein product is CASSLGRERWQPQHF. Supplemented by reference TRBV7-2 and TRBJ1-5, the full variable domain reads GAGVSQSPSNKVTEKGKDVELRCDPISGHTALYWYRQSLGQGLEFLIYFQGNSAPDKSGLPSDRFSAERTGGSVSTLTIQRTQQEDSAVYLCASSLGRERWQPQHFGDGTRLSIL.

This clonotype was picked up a small number of times. The chain has TRBV18 and TRBJ2-1; possible D gene TRBD1, 5 bases. The V gene's germline CDR1 is KGHSH and CDR2 LQKENI. The CDR3 totals 12 residues. With 5 bases removed from V and 7 bases from J, the gap between germline ends came to 9 bases. CDR3 DNA sequence: TGTGCCAGCTCAGGGGCGAGTAATGAGCAGTTCTTC. It codes for CASSGASNEQFF.

This clonotype was counted only a few times. This sequence joins TRBV3-1 and TRBJ1-4; D is uncertain. Germline assignment: CDR1 LGHDT and CDR2 YNNKEL (reference sequence). This CDR3 is built from 15 residues. V gave up 0 bases and J gave up 3 bases, with 8 bases separating them. The CDR3 coding sequence is TGTGCCAGCAGCCAAGATCCGTTACCTAATGAAAAACTGTTTTTT. Residues: CASSQDPLPNEKLFF.

This clonotype was found many times. The DNA of the CDR3 is TGTGCCAGCAGCTTAAGGGGGGCGAAAACGGATGAGCAGTTCTTC. This gives the protein CASSLRGAKTDEQFF. This chain uses TRBV7-3 with TRBJ2-1, with D perhaps matching TRBD1 or TRBD2 (6 bases each). The germline V gene has CDR1 SGHTA and CDR2 FQGTGA. V was trimmed by 1 base and J by 8 bases, leaving 15 bases between them. The CDR3 spans 15 residues.

The chain links TRBV20-1 to TRBJ2-3; 14 bases agree with TRBD2. From germline, CDR1 is DFQATT and CDR2 SNEGSKA (reference sequence). CDR3 length: 17 amino acids. The J segment lost 2 bases and the V segment lost 3 bases, leaving 7 bases of the junction unmatched. The CDR3 is CSARGLAGAIYTDTQYF. In nucleotides, the CDR3 is TGCAGTGCTAGGGGACTAGCGGGGGCCATATACACAGATACGCAGTATTTT.

This chain uses TRBV12-3 or TRBV12-4 with TRBJ1-2; D may be TRBD1 (5 bases). This CDR3 comprises 14 residues. Trimming pared 4 bases from V and 2 bases from J, leaving 11 bases between. CDR3 sequence reads: CASSYGTHNYGYTF. CDR3 sequence (DNA): TGTGCCAGCAGTTATGGGACCCACAACTATGGCTACACCTTC.

The gene calls are TRBV7-6 and TRBJ2-3, with D unresolved. Germline CDR1 SGHVS, CDR2 FNYEAQ. The CDR3 totals 13 residues. V was trimmed by 5 bases and J by 1 base, leaving 7 bases between them. CDR3: CASSTLGTDTQYF. The CDR3, as DNA: TGTGCCAGCAGCACCCTTGGCACAGATACGCAGTATTTT.

This CDR3 reads CASSWGSRETQYF. CDR3 DNA sequence: TGTGCCAGCAGTTGGGGCAGCCGGGAGACCCAGTACTTC. The V gene is TRBV12-3 or TRBV12-4, the J gene TRBJ2-5; D perhaps matches TRBD1 (5 bases). The CDR3 extends over 13 amino acids. The V end lost 4 bases, the J end lost 5 bases, and 11 bases lay between the germline ends.

The chain employs TRBV7-2 and TRBJ1-5, with TRBD1 as a possible D gene (5 bases). Trimming left V 5 bases short and J 2 bases short, with 16 bases between. The CDR3 is made up of 16 amino acids. Germline CDR1 is SGHTA and CDR2 is FQGNSA. The CDR3 loop reads CASSPTRGRGNQPQHF. In DNA, the CDR3 is TGTGCCAGCAGCCCCACCCGGGGCCGGGGCAATCAGCCCCAGCATTTT. The variable domain in full, completed from reference TRBV7-2 and TRBJ1-5, reads GAGVSQSPSNKVTEKGKDVELRCDPISGHTALYWYRQSLGQGLEFLIYFQGNSAPDKSGLPSDRFSAERTGGSVSTLTIQRTQQEDSAVYLCASSPTRGRGNQPQHFGDGTRLSIL.

Only a few counts were recorded for this clonotype. The CDR3, as DNA: TGTGCCAGCAGCTTAACGGGATTTGATACGCAGTATTTT. The encoded protein is CASSLTGFDTQYF. The V and J genes are TRBV7-6 and TRBJ2-3; TRBD2 is a possible D gene (5 bases). Germline V gene sequence: CDR1 SGHVS, CDR2 FNYEAQ. This CDR3 is 13 amino acids long. V gave up 2 bases and J gave up 6 bases, with 9 bases separating them. Using reference TRBV7-6 and TRBJ2-3 for the parts outside the CDR3, the full variable domain is GAGVSQSPRYKVTKRGQDVALRCDPISGHVSLYWYRQALGQGPEFLTYFNYEAQQDKSGLPNDRFSAERPEGSISTLTIQRTEQRDSAMYRCASSLTGFDTQYFGPGTRLTVL.

The chain carries TRBV6-6 and TRBJ1-2; unclear D gene. The CDR3 has 15 residues. CDR1 is MNHNY and CDR2 is SVGAGI in the germline V gene (reference sequence). V lost 2 bases and J 5 bases, leaving 15 bases between the germline ends. The CDR3 region has the DNA TGTGCCAGCAGTTACCCTACCAGTGGGGAGTATGGCTACACCTTC. Protein: CASSYPTSGEYGYTF.

This clonotype has just a few counts. This chain connects TRBV7-8 to TRBJ1-5; 7 bases are a match to TRBD1. This CDR3 has 16 amino acids. Germline V CDR1 and CDR2: SGHVS, FQNEAQ. With V trimmed by 0 bases and J by 8 bases, 10 bases remained unmatched. The CDR3 DNA follows: TGTGCCAGCAGCTTAGCTTACGGGACAGCTAAGGAGCCCCAGCATTTT. It encodes CASSLAYGTAKEPQHF. Full variable domain (outside the CDR3, taken from reference TRBV7-8 and TRBJ1-5): GAGVSQSPRYKVAKRGQDVALRCDPISGHVSLFWYQQALGQGPEFLTYFQNEAQLDKSGLPSDRFFAERPEGSVSTLKIQRTQQEDSAVYLCASSLAYGTAKEPQHFGDGTRLSIL.

The chain employs TRBV12-3 or TRBV12-4 and TRBJ2-1; 10 bases are a match to TRBD2. The CDR3 has 18 residues. V lost 2 bases to trimming and J lost 8 bases; unmatched junction nucleotides: 15. CDR3 in amino acids: CASSLYLGTSALMDEQFF. CDR3 nucleotide sequence: TGTGCCAGCAGTTTATACCTGGGGACTAGCGCGCTCATGGATGAGCAGTTCTTC.

The chain couples TRBV6-6 to TRBJ2-2; D is undetermined. The CDR3 covers 10 residues. V lost 8 bases, J lost 7 bases, and 5 bases lay in between. Germline V gene data show CDR1 as MNHNY and CDR2 as SVGAGI (reference sequence). CDR3 region: CASLHGELFF. For the CDR3, the DNA is TGTGCCAGCCTCCACGGGGAGCTGTTTTTT.

The V and J genes are TRBV7-7 and TRBJ2-5, with D perhaps TRBD2 (6 bases). Trimming left V 3 bases short and J 2 bases short, with 13 bases between. Per germline, CDR1 SSHAT and CDR2 FNYEAQ (reference sequence). The CDR3 is made up of 15 amino acids. The CDR3 DNA reads as TGTGCCAGCAGCTTTGTTGGAGGGATGCAAGAGACCCAGTACTTC. Translated: CASSFVGGMQETQYF.

This clonotype was observed many times. The chain couples TRBV5-5 to TRBJ2-4; tentatively, D is TRBD1 (6 bases). The germline CDR1 and CDR2 sequences are SGHKS and YYEKEE (reference sequence). The CDR3 loop spans 18 amino acids. Trimming cost V 5 bases and J 0 bases, with 21 bases left between them. CDR3 residues: CASSPLVDRGIAKNIQYF. The CDR3 bases are TGTGCCAGCAGTCCGCTTGTGGACAGAGGCATAGCCAAAAACATTCAGTACTTC.

The chain recombines TRBV6-6 with TRBJ1-2, with D possibly matching TRBD1 (5 bases). This CDR3 is built from 13 residues. The germline V and J ends were trimmed by 2 bases and 6 bases, with 10 bases remaining between them. CDR1 MNHNY and CDR2 SVGAGI come from the germline V gene (reference sequence). CDR3 DNA: TGTGCCAGCAGTTACGAGGGGTATAATGGCTACACCTTC. Residues: CASSYEGYNGYTF.

J is TRBJ1-1 and V is TRBV20-1, with a weak D call TRBD1 (5 bases). V was clipped by 5 bases and J by 11 bases, with 15 bases between them. Germline V gene lookup returns CDR1 DFQATT and CDR2 SNEGSKA (reference sequence). The CDR3 length is 11 residues. CDR3 in amino acids: CSARQGAVAFF. CDR3 sequence (DNA): TGCAGTGCTCGCCAGGGTGCAGTGGCTTTCTTT.

This clonotype was detected many times. The J gene is TRBJ1-1, the V gene TRBV18; unclear D gene. Trimming shortened V by 2 bases and J by 1 base, and 11 bases separated the two germline ends. The CDR3 consists of 15 residues. CDR1 KGHSH and CDR2 LQKENI come from the germline V gene. CDR3: CASSPIGRRNTEAFF. The CDR3, as DNA: TGTGCCAGCTCACCAATAGGACGACGGAACACTGAAGCTTTCTTT.

The CDR3 DNA reads as TGTGCCAGCTCCCCCGCGATTACGAACACCGGGGAGCTGTTTTTT. It specifies CASSPAITNTGELFF. This sequence joins TRBV2 and TRBJ2-2; D not certain. Germline assignment: CDR1 SNHLY and CDR2 FYNNEI. V was clipped by 8 bases and J by 0 bases, with 13 bases between them. The CDR3 sequence is 15 residues long.

CDR3 sequence reads: CASSFGGTGELFF. DNA for the CDR3: TGCGCCAGCAGCTTTGGGGGCACCGGGGAGCTGTTTTTT. The genes are TRBV5-1 and TRBJ2-2, with D possibly called TRBD1 or TRBD2 (5 bases each). Trimming removed 2 bases from V and 4 bases from J, with 6 bases in between. Germline V gives CDR1 SGHRS, CDR2 YFSETQ. The CDR3 spans 13 residues.

The V gene is TRBV6-2 or TRBV6-3, the J gene TRBJ2-5, with 10 bases fitting TRBD2. Germline CDR1 and CDR2: MNHEY and SVGEGT. The CDR3 sequence is 15 residues long. V lost 5 bases, J lost 7 bases, and 10 bases stayed unmatched. CDR3 residues: CASSTRTSGQRTQYF. CDR3 bases: TGTGCCAGCAGTACCAGGACTAGCGGACAGAGGACCCAGTACTTC.

This clonotype was recorded at least ten times. The chain uses TRBV4-3 and TRBJ1-4, with 8 bases aligning to TRBD1. Per germline, CDR1 LGHNA and CDR2 YSLEER. V lost 1 base to trimming and J lost 8 bases; unmatched junction nucleotides: 9. The CDR3 runs 16 residues. The CDR3 nucleotides read TGCGCCAGCAGCCAAGTCAGGGGGACAGGAGGGGAAAAACTGTTTTTT. Protein sequence: CASSQVRGTGGEKLFF.

The chain carries TRBV6-6 and TRBJ1-4; possible D gene TRBD1, 5 bases. CDR1 and CDR2 (germline): MNHNY, SVGAGI (reference sequence). This CDR3 spans 14 amino acids. Trimming pared 5 bases from V and 8 bases from J, leaving 15 bases between. The CDR3: CASSTGLSGEKLFF. The CDR3 region has the DNA TGTGCCAGCAGTACAGGACTGAGTGGAGAAAAACTGTTTTTT.

The rearrangement uses TRBV7-2 and TRBJ2-7, with D tentatively TRBD1 or TRBD2 (5 bases each). Germline CDR1 is SGHTA and CDR2 is FQGNSA. This CDR3 is 12 amino acids long. Trimming cost V 3 bases and J 7 bases, with 10 bases left between them. CDR3 nucleotides: TGTGCCAGCAGCTTGTTATGGGGGGAGCAGTACTTC. Translating gives CASSLLWGEQYF. Together with reference TRBV7-2 and TRBJ2-7, the CDR3 gives the full variable domain: GAGVSQSPSNKVTEKGKDVELRCDPISGHTALYWYRQSLGQGLEFLIYFQGNSAPDKSGLPSDRFSAERTGGSVSTLTIQRTQQEDSAVYLCASSLLWGEQYFGPGTRLTVT.

This clonotype showed up many times. The rearrangement uses TRBV11-2 and TRBJ1-2, with unresolved D. The CDR3 runs 13 residues. Germline CDR1 SGHAT, CDR2 FQNNGV. V dropped 0 bases and J dropped 4 bases, with 6 bases sitting between them. The CDR3 region is CASSLDGIYGYTF. CDR3 coding DNA: TGTGCCAGCAGCTTAGATGGGATCTATGGCTACACCTTC.